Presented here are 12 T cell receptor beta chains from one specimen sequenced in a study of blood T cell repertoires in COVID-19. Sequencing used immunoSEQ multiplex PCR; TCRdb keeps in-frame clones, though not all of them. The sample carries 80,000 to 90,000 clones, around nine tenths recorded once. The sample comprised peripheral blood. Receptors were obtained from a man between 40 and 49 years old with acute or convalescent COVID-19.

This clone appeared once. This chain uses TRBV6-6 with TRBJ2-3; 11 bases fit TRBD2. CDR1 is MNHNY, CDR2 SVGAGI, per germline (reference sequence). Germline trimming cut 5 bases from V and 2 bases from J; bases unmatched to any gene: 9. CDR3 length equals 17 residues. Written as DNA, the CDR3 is TGTGCCAGCAGTCTCCGTTTAGCGGGAGGGGTCACAGATACGCAGTATTTT. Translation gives CASSLRLAGGVTDTQYF.

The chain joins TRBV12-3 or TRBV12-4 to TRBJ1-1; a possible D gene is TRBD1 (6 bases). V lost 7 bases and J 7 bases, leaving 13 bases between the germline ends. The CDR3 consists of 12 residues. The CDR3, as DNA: TGTGCCAGCACCCGGACAGATTTTGAAGCTTTCTTT. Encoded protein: CASTRTDFEAFF.

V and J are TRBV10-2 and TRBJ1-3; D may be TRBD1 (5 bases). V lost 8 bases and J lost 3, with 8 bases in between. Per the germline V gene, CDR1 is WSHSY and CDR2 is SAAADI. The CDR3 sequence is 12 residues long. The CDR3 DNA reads TGCGCCAGCGGGGCAGATGGAAACACCATATATTTT. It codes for CASGADGNTIYF.

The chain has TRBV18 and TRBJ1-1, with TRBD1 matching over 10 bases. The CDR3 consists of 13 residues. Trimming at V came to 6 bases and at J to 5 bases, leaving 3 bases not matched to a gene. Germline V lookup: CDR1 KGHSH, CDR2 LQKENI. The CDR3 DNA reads TGTGCCAGCTCCCGGGACAGGGGAACTGAAGCTTTCTTT. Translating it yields CASSRDRGTEAFF.

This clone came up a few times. CDR3 nucleotide sequence: TGTGCCAGCAGCCTGGGGACAGGGAGACAGCCCCAGCATTTT. This encodes CASSLGTGRQPQHF. This rearrangement joins TRBV3-1 (or the pseudogene TRBV3-2) to TRBJ1-5, with 9 positions matching TRBD1. The V gene end was trimmed by 4 bases and the J gene end by 7 bases; junction bases not matched to a gene: 5. CDR1 is LGHDT, CDR2 YNNKEL, per germline (reference sequence). The CDR3 sequence is 14 residues long.

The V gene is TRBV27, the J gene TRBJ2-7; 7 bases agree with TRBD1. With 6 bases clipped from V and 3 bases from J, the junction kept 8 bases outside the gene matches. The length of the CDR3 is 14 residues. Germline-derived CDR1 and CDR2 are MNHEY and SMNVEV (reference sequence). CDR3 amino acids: CASSTTGQVYEQYF. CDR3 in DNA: TGTGCCAGCAGCACGACAGGGCAGGTCTACGAGCAGTACTTC.

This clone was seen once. CDR3: CASSQSEVTQYF. The CDR3 DNA is TGTGCCAGCAGCCAATCCGAGGTTACGCAGTATTTT. The chain couples TRBV3-1 (or the pseudogene TRBV3-2) to TRBJ2-3; unclear D gene. The CDR3 loop spans 12 amino acids. Trimming pared 2 bases from V and 8 bases from J, leaving 8 bases between. The V gene's germline CDR1 is LGHDT and CDR2 YNNKEL (reference sequence).

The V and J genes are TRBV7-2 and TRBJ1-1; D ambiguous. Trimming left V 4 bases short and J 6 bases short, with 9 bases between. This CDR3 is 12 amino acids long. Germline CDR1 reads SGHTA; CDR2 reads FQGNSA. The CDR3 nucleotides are TGTGCCAGCAGCTCCGCCAGTCCTGAAGCTTTCTTT. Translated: CASSSASPEAFF.

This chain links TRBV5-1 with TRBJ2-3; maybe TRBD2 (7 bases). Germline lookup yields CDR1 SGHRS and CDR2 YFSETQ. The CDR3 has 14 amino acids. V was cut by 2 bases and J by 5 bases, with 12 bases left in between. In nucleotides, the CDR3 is TGCGCCAGCAGCTTAGGGGGGGCCAAAGATACGCAGTATTTT. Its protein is CASSLGGAKDTQYF.

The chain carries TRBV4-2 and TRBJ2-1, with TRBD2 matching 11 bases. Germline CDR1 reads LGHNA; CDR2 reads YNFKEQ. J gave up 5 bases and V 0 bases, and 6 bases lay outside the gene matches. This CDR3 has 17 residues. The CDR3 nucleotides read TGTGCCAGCAGCCAAGATTCTACTAGCGGGGGCAACAATGAGCAGTTCTTC. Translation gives CASSQDSTSGGNNEQFF.

The CDR3 spells CASSEAGGQETQYF. CDR3 nucleotides: TGTGCCAGCAGTGAGGCGGGGGGGCAGGAGACCCAGTACTTC. The chain has TRBV2 and TRBJ2-5; 9 bases agree with TRBD2. Trimming at V came to 3 bases and at J to 5 bases, leaving 4 bases not matched to a gene. CDR3 length: 14 amino acids. Germline V gene lookup returns CDR1 SNHLY and CDR2 FYNNEI.

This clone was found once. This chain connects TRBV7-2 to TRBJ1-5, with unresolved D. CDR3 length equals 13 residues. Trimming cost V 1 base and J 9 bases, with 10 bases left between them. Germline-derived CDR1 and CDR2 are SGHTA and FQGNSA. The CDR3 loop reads CASSLVSGSPQHF. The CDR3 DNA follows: TGTGCCAGCAGCTTAGTTTCCGGGTCGCCCCAGCATTTT.